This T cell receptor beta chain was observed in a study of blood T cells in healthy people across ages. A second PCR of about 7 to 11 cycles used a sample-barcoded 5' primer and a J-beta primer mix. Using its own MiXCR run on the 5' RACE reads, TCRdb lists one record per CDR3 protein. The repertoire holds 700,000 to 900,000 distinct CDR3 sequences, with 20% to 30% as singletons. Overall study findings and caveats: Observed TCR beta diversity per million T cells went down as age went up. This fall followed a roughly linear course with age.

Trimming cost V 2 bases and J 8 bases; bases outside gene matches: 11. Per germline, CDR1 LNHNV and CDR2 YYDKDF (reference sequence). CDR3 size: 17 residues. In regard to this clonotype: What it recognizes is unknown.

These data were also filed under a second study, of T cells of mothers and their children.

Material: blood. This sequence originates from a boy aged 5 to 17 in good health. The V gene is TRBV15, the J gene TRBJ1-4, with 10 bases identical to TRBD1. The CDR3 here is CATSRPRTGGGLEKLFF. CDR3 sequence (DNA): TGTGCCACCAGCAGACCCCGGACAGGGGGAGGTTTGGAAAAACTGTTTTTT.